This T cell receptor beta chain was recorded in a study of cytomegalovirus exposure and HLA in healthy donors. Germline assignment: CDR1 SGHVS and CDR2 FNYEAQ. The CDR3 totals 13 residues. V lost 10 bases to trimming and J lost 8 bases, with 15 bases between them. The PCR contained 60 Vbeta and 13 Jbeta primers. Libraries were prepared by immunoSEQ multiplex PCR; TCRdb keeps only in-frame clonotypes and omits some of them. This sample has about 98,000 clones, with approximately 87% found just once. This chain connects TRBV7-6 to TRBJ1-6; D call uncertain. The source material was PBMCs. This sequence originates from a man aged 40-49 years in good health and CMV-seronegative. CDR3 coding DNA: TGTGCCACAGGACTTACGTCGGATTCACCCCTCCACTTT. It specifies CATGLTSDSPLHF.